Below, 24 T cell receptor beta chains from the same sample are listed, as sequenced in a study of human T cells and chemical hapten exposure. Time point defined: pre-sensitization, week 0. Specified treatment: therapeutic diphenylcyclopropenone sensitization with weekly scalp DPC. TCRdb re-derived calls from the RACE reads in MiXCR, one entry per CDR3 protein. The sample shows approximately 370,000 distinct CDR3 sequences, 5.5% of them seen only once. The sequenced sample was whole blood, obtained in connection with sensitization to the hapten diphenylcyclopropenone (DPC). The receptors stem from a woman between 18 and 30 years old with alopecia areata. Some clones in this sample may be carry-over from other donors' samples.

This sequence joins TRBV7-3 and TRBJ1-2, with 9 nucleotides matching TRBD1. Germline CDR1 is SGHTA and CDR2 is FQGTGA. J lost 7 bases, V lost 5 bases, and 8 bases had no gene match. There are 14 residues in the CDR3. The DNA for the CDR3 is TGTGCCAGCAGCACAGGACAGGGGAAGGCTGGCTACACCTTC. It codes for CASSTGQGKAGYTF. Filled out from reference TRBV7-3 and TRBJ1-2, the complete variable domain reads GAGVSQTPSNKVTEKGKYVELRCDPISGHTALYWYRQSLGQGPEFLIYFQGTGAADDSGLPNDRFFAVRPEGSVSTLKIQRTERGDSAVYLCASSTGQGKAGYTFGSGTRLTVV.

In its sample, this clonotype was seen a few times. This chain connects TRBV18 to TRBJ1-2; D call uncertain. The CDR3 is 15 amino acids. Looked up from germline, CDR1 is KGHSH and CDR2 is LQKENI. V lost 1 base and J 0 bases, leaving 9 bases between the germline ends. The DNA for the CDR3 is TGTGCCAGCTCACCACATCCAGGAGCTAACTATGGCTACACCTTC. It encodes CASSPHPGANYGYTF. Variable domain in full (rest from reference TRBV18 and TRBJ1-2): NAGVMQNPRHLVRRRGQEARLRCSPMKGHSHVYWYRQLPEEGLKFMVYLQKENIIDESGMPKERFSAEFPKEGPSILRIQQVVRGDSAAYFCASSPHPGANYGYTFGSGTRLTVV.

This clonotype was counted between two and nine times. The rearrangement links TRBV2 to TRBJ1-2; the D is unclear. The CDR3 contains 13 residues. Trimming took off 7 bases at V and 0 bases at J, with 9 bases between the two ends. Germline V lookup: CDR1 SNHLY, CDR2 FYNNEI. CDR3 protein: CASTPGTNYGYTF. The CDR3 DNA reads as TGTGCCAGCACCCCAGGTACTAACTATGGCTACACCTTC.

This clonotype was found a few times. V is TRBV2 and J is TRBJ2-7; D is perhaps TRBD1 (6 bases). The V and J ends lost 2 bases and 11 bases respectively, with 10 bases between them. The CDR3 has 11 amino acids. CDR1 is SNHLY and CDR2 is FYNNEI in the germline V gene. The CDR3 here is CASSENTGKYF. As DNA, the CDR3 is TGTGCCAGCAGTGAAAATACAGGGAAGTACTTC.

This clonotype has ten or more counts. V and J are TRBV6-5 and TRBJ2-6, with TRBD2 matching over 7 bases. CDR1 is MNHEY and CDR2 is SVGAGI in the germline V gene. The length of the CDR3 is 15 residues. Trimming cost V 6 bases and J 0 bases; bases outside gene matches: 2. CDR3 DNA sequence: TGTGCCAGCAGAGGGGAGGGCTCTGGGGCCAACGTCCTGACTTTC. It translates to CASRGEGSGANVLTF.

The rearrangement joins TRBV5-1 to TRBJ2-7; possible D gene TRBD1, 6 bases. The V and J ends lost 4 bases and 3 bases respectively, with 17 bases between them. CDR1 is SGHRS and CDR2 is YFSETQ in the germline V gene. The CDR3 is made up of 15 amino acids. CDR3 sequence (DNA): TGCGCCAGCAGCCCGGATAGGGGGTGGAGCTACGAGCAGTACTTC. It codes for CASSPDRGWSYEQYF.

There are a few counts of this clonotype. J is TRBJ1-1 and V is TRBV15, with D perhaps TRBD1 (5 bases). CDR3 length equals 15 residues. Germline lookup yields CDR1 LNHNV and CDR2 YYDKDF (reference sequence). V lost 1 base, J lost 0 bases, and 9 bases lay in between. Here the CDR3 reads CATSRAGIMNTEAFF. The DNA for the CDR3 is TGTGCCACCAGCAGAGCAGGGATCATGAACACTGAAGCTTTCTTT.

The rearrangement links TRBV29-1 to TRBJ2-1; tentatively, D is TRBD2 (6 bases). The CDR3 runs to 14 residues. Trimming cost V 4 bases and J 5 bases, with 15 bases left between them. Germline V gene sequence: CDR1 SQVTM, CDR2 ANQGSEA. The chain's CDR3 is CSVVGDSYDNEQFF. DNA for the CDR3: TGCAGCGTTGTCGGGGACTCCTACGACAATGAGCAGTTCTTC.

This clonotype was observed a handful of times. The rearrangement links TRBV6-2 or TRBV6-3 to TRBJ2-7; 7 nucleotides match TRBD2. Germline V CDR1 and CDR2: MNHEY, SVGEGT. The V and J ends lost 5 bases and 2 bases, in that order; junction bases with no gene match: 6. The CDR3 consists of 14 residues. As DNA, the CDR3 is TGTGCCAGCAGTACTCCGGGACTACCCTACGAGCAGTACTTC. Residues: CASSTPGLPYEQYF.

The J gene is TRBJ2-7, the V gene TRBV15; D might be TRBD2 (5 bases). This CDR3 comprises 13 residues. V lost 0 bases to trimming and J lost 5 bases, with 8 bases between them. The germline V gene encodes CDR1 LNHNV and CDR2 YYDKDF (reference sequence). The CDR3 here is CATSRDWTDEQYF. As DNA, the CDR3 is TGTGCCACCAGCAGAGATTGGACTGACGAGCAGTACTTC.

The V call is TRBV5-1, the J call TRBJ1-5; no clear D gene. Looked up from germline, CDR1 is SGHRS and CDR2 is YFSETQ. With 0 bases removed from V and 1 base from J, the gap between germline ends came to 20 bases. The CDR3 runs 19 residues. The CDR3 region is CASSLANFLRGSSNQPQHF. The CDR3 DNA follows: TGCGCCAGCAGCTTGGCGAACTTTTTGCGGGGATCCAGCAATCAGCCCCAGCATTTT.

This clonotype was counted at least ten times. This chain connects TRBV24-1 to TRBJ2-1, with TRBD1 matching over 9 bases. Trimming removed 3 bases from V and 10 bases from J; junction bases left unmatched: 6. CDR3 length equals 14 residues. Germline CDR1 KGHDR, CDR2 SFDVKD. CDR3 region: CATSDHDRGKEQFF. CDR3 nucleotides: TGTGCCACCAGTGATCACGACAGGGGGAAAGAGCAGTTCTTC.

Ten or more counts support this clonotype. The gene calls are TRBV5-1 and TRBJ1-1; D unresolved. This CDR3 has 14 residues. CDR1 SGHRS and CDR2 YFSETQ come from the germline V gene. Trimming removed 4 bases from V and 7 bases from J, with 17 bases in between. The CDR3 DNA follows: TGCGCCAGCAGCCTTCGACTGGAATCCGTTGAAGCTTTCTTT. It specifies CASSLRLESVEAFF.

This clonotype was picked up many times. In nucleotides, the CDR3 is TGTGCCAGCTCAGCAGGGCTTTCGAACACCGGGGAGCTGTTTTTT. Its translation is CASSAGLSNTGELFF. The chain uses TRBV28 and TRBJ2-2, with D possibly matching TRBD1 (5 bases). The germline CDR1 and CDR2 sequences are MDHEN and SYDVKM. Trimming pared 8 bases from V and 0 bases from J, leaving 13 bases between. The CDR3 sequence is 15 residues long.

This clonotype was recorded a few times. The chain links TRBV4-3 to TRBJ2-1; a weak D match, TRBD2 (6 bases). Trimming removed 6 bases from V and 6 bases from J, with 18 bases in between. This CDR3 region has 15 residues. Germline V CDR1 and CDR2: LGHNA, YSLEER. Here the CDR3 DNA reads TGCGCCAGCAGTCGGGAGTTGGGATTCTCCAATGAGCAGTTCTTC. Encoded protein: CASSRELGFSNEQFF.

This clonotype was counted many times. The chain is built from TRBV12-3 or TRBV12-4 and TRBJ1-5; D might be TRBD1 (6 bases). CDR3 length: 14 amino acids. Trimming left V 5 bases short and J 6 bases short, with 14 bases between. Here the CDR3 DNA reads TGTGCCAGCAGTACTAGACAGGCAGCTCAGCCCCAGCATTTT. Protein sequence: CASSTRQAAQPQHF.

The chain uses TRBV18 and TRBJ1-1; a possible D gene is TRBD1 (5 bases). Germline values: CDR1 KGHSH, CDR2 LQKENI. CDR3 length: 13 amino acids. V was clipped by 4 bases and J by 5 bases, with 11 bases between them. CDR3 DNA sequence: TGTGCCAGCTCACACGGGGGGAGTACTGAAGCTTTCTTT. It codes for CASSHGGSTEAFF.

This clonotype has more than one count but fewer than ten. The chain recombines TRBV3-1 with TRBJ2-7; D not certain. The germline V gene has CDR1 LGHDT and CDR2 YNNKEL (reference sequence). V was pared by 0 bases and J by 2 bases, with 8 bases between. The CDR3 runs 14 residues. CDR3 bases: TGTGCCAGCAGCCAAGAACTTGTTACCTACGAGCAGTACTTC. It codes for CASSQELVTYEQYF.

The chain links TRBV29-1 to TRBJ1-2; D unresolved. V was shortened by 3 bases and J by 6 bases, with 5 bases between the two germline ends. The CDR3 consists of 10 residues. Germline V gene sequence: CDR1 SQVTM, CDR2 ANQGSEA. The CDR3 reads CSVDRDGYTF. CDR3 sequence (DNA): TGCAGCGTTGATAGGGATGGCTACACCTTC.

This chain uses TRBV5-6 with TRBJ2-7; maybe TRBD1 (6 bases). There are 13 residues in the CDR3. Trimming removed 4 bases at V and 2 bases at J, with 10 bases between. Germline V gene sequence: CDR1 SGHDT, CDR2 YYEEEE. DNA of the CDR3: TGTGCCAGCAGCGGACAGACTCCCTACGAGCAGTACTTC. Its protein product is CASSGQTPYEQYF.

This clonotype was counted ten times or more. This CDR3 reads CASSQERPDTQYF. CDR3 sequence (DNA): TGCGCCAGCAGCCAAGAACGACCAGATACGCAGTATTTT. The V and J genes are TRBV4-3 and TRBJ2-3; D gene unclear. This CDR3 is 13 amino acids long. CDR1 and CDR2 (germline): LGHNA, YSLEER. V shed 0 bases and J shed 4 bases, with 5 bases lying between them.

The CDR3 nucleotides read TGCGCCAGCAGCCTGGAGGACCGCGATGAGCAGTTCTTC. As protein: CASSLEDRDEQFF. The chain recombines TRBV5-1 with TRBJ2-1; TRBD2 is a possible D gene (5 bases). CDR3 length: 13 amino acids. The V gene lost 4 bases and the J gene lost 8 bases, with 13 bases spanning the gap. Germline values: CDR1 SGHRS, CDR2 YFSETQ. Full variable domain (outside the CDR3, taken from reference TRBV5-1 and TRBJ2-1): KAGVTQTPRYLIKTRGQQVTLSCSPISGHRSVSWYQQTPGQGLQFLFEYFSETQRNKGNFPGRFSGRQFSNSRSEMNVSTLELGDSALYLCASSLEDRDEQFFGPGTRLTVL.

This clonotype came up a few times. The rearrangement uses TRBV18 and TRBJ1-2; unclear D gene. This CDR3 has 13 residues. Germline CDR1 is KGHSH and CDR2 is LQKENI. Trimming took 3 bases from V and 2 from J, leaving 7 bases between them. CDR3 sequence reads: CASSPGPNYGYTF. As DNA, the CDR3 is TGTGCCAGCTCACCGGGTCCAAACTATGGCTACACCTTC.

This clonotype appeared a few times. V and J are TRBV28 and TRBJ2-7, with D perhaps matching TRBD1 (6 bases). From germline, CDR1 is MDHEN and CDR2 SYDVKM. V was shortened by 4 bases and J by 1 base, with 14 bases between the two germline ends. The CDR3 totals 15 residues. The CDR3 loop reads CASSSGGGPSYEQYF. DNA for the CDR3: TGTGCCAGCAGTTCTGGGGGCGGTCCTTCCTACGAGCAGTACTTC. The variable domain in full, with the rest retrieved from reference TRBV28 and TRBJ2-7, is DVKVTQSSRYLVKRTGEKVFLECVQDMDHENMFWYRQDPGLGLRLIYFSYDVKMKEKGDIPEGYSVSREKKERFSLILESASTNQTSMYLCASSSGGGPSYEQYFGPGTRLTVT.